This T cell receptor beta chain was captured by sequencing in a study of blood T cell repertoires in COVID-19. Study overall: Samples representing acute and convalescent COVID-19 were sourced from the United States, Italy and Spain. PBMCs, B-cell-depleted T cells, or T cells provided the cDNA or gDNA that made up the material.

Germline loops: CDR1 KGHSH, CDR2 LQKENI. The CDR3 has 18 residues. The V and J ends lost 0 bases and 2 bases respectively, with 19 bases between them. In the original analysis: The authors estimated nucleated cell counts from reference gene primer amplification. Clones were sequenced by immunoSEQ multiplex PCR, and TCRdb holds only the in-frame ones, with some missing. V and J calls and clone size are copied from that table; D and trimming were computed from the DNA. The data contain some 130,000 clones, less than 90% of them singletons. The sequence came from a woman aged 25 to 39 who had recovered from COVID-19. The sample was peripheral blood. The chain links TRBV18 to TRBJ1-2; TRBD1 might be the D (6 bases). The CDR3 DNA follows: TGTGCCAGCTCACCACCGTCGGCAGGGGCGACTCAGAACTATGGCTACACCTTC. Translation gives CASSPPSAGATQNYGYTF.